The present entry profiles one TCR beta chain with its context. Its antigen is undetermined. This sample was included in a study of T cell responses to AZD1222 COVID-19 vaccine. Study details: Second-dose recipients at about 4 or about 12 weeks were treated as one pooled group. Study findings and constraints: Nearly half of spike-specific TCRs reportedly target variant regions that are unmutated in the B.1.351 and B.1.1.7 variants. Along spike, vaccine-associated CD4 TCRs were found throughout, with dominance at 160-218 and 743-854. Only a handful of individuals given AZD1222 were seropositive at baseline.

Sequencing was performed with immunoSEQ multiplex PCR; in TCRdb, only in-frame clones are kept and a portion is missing. The table lists about 110,000 clones, about 90% of them singletons. This CDR3 is built from 15 residues. Germline-derived CDR1 and CDR2 are MNHEY and SMNVEV (reference sequence). Trimming took 2 bases from V and 4 from J, leaving 14 bases between them. Source: peripheral blood, taken on day 0 of AZD1222 vaccination. The chain recombines TRBV27 with TRBJ1-1; D is undetermined. The sequence was obtained from an adult in good health. CDR3 sequence reads: CASSLVTVWGTEAFF. In DNA, the CDR3 is TGTGCCAGCAGTTTAGTTACAGTCTGGGGCACTGAAGCTTTCTTT.